Below are 2 T cell receptor beta chains sequenced from a single sample in a study of blood T cell repertoires in COVID-19. Method: immunoSEQ multiplex PCR; TCRdb's copy keeps in-frame clones and lacks some. This sample carries approximately 210,000 clones, approximately 86% of them seen once, and the ten largest clones take approximately 4%. The sequenced sample consisted of peripheral blood. The receptors shown here come from a woman older than 75 with acute or convalescent COVID-19.

The chain combines TRBV19 with TRBJ1-1, with TRBD1 as a possible D gene (5 bases). Germline CDR1 reads LNHDA; CDR2 reads SQIVND (reference sequence). This CDR3 region has 15 residues. V was shortened by 3 bases and J by 4 bases, with 15 bases between the two germline ends. CDR3 DNA sequence: TGTGCCAGTAGTATGCGGGGCAGGTCGTCCACTGAAGCTTTCTTT. Protein sequence: CASSMRGRSSTEAFF.

The chain joins TRBV6-5 to TRBJ2-5; 8 positions agree with TRBD1. Germline V gene sequence: CDR1 MNHEY, CDR2 SVGAGI. This CDR3 spans 14 amino acids. V trimming: 6 bases; J trimming: 1 base; junction bases outside the gene matches: 4. This chain's CDR3 is CASSVTGGQETQYF. The CDR3 region has the DNA TGTGCCAGCAGCGTTACAGGGGGCCAAGAGACCCAGTACTTC.